This T cell receptor (beta chain) was retrieved from a study of cytomegalovirus exposure and HLA in healthy donors. Study outcomes and limitations: It has been reported that TCR beta sequences accurately predicted the HLA-A and HLA-B alleles of most subjects. Among the CMV-associated chains, three were confirmed in vitro as specific for CMV antigens.

Germline V gene sequence: CDR1 PRHDT, CDR2 FYEKMQ (reference sequence). The CDR3 spans 12 residues. V dropped 6 bases and J dropped 8 bases, with 13 bases sitting between them. Note on this clone: Its matching antigen is unknown.

PCR used 60 Vbeta primers and 13 Jbeta primers. The method was immunoSEQ multiplex PCR; TCRdb's version includes in-frame clones alone and lacks a portion of them. Found here are about 200,000 clones, roughly 83% of them singletons; the top ten hold around 1.5%. The chain combines TRBV13 with TRBJ1-2; a weak D match, TRBD1 (5 bases). The sequencing sample was made of PBMCs. This TCR was sampled from a girl aged 10 to 17 in good health and CMV-seronegative. The DNA for the CDR3 is TGTGCCAGCAGGGGGCGCGGTGAGGGCTACACCTTC. As protein: CASRGRGEGYTF.